The rows below give T cell receptor beta chains drawn from one sample of a study of blood T cell repertoires in COVID-19. Clones were sequenced by immunoSEQ multiplex PCR, and TCRdb holds only the in-frame ones, with some missing. Here the sample spans about 160,000 clones, roughly 82% being singletons. Sequenced input: peripheral blood. These receptor sequences come from a human donor with acute or convalescent COVID-19. The donor label of this sample is uncertain. CDR3s include the opening cysteine and the closing phenylalanine or tryptophan. The order of the fields is clone size, J gene, V gene, D gene, CDR3 protein, CDR3 DNA. The D gene is left open where the match is weak. A clone size is listed for some rows: how often the clone was seen (once, few, many), or a class if it is expanded.

>once|TRBJ1-2|TRBV6-5|.
CASTNAGQAGAGYTF
TGTGCCAGCACTAACGCGGGGCAGGCGGGGGCTGGCTACACCTTC
>once|TRBJ1-2|TRBV5-1|TRBD1
CASSSGQGAAYTF
TGCGCCAGCAGCTCGGGACAGGGGGCCGCCTACACCTTC
>.|TRBJ2-5|TRBV30|.
CALRGRDTGTQYF
TGTGCCTTGCGGGGGCGGGATACGGGGACCCAGTACTTC
>.|TRBJ2-7|TRBV30|TRBD2
CAWRAGLAGVDEQYF
TGTGCCTGGAGAGCAGGACTAGCGGGGGTCGACGAGCAGTACTTC
>.|TRBJ1-2|TRBV5-1|TRBD1
CASSQGQGARGYGYTF
TGCGCCAGCAGCCAGGGACAGGGGGCGAGGGGCTATGGCTACACCTTC
>.|TRBJ1-1|TRBV30|.
CALRGKNTEAFF
TGTGCCCTCCGAGGGAAGAACACTGAAGCTTTCTTT
>.|TRBJ2-5|TRBV5-5|TRBD1
CASNTGGRETQYF
TGTGCCAGTAACACAGGGGGGCGAGAGACCCAGTACTTC
>.|TRBJ1-2|TRBV6-1|.
CASSETDRANYGYTF
TGTGCCAGCAGTGAAACAGATAGAGCTAACTATGGCTACACCTTC
>.|TRBJ2-2|TRBV27|.
CASSSEPRQARKAGELFF
TGTGCCAGCAGCTCCGAACCCAGACAGGCAAGGAAGGCCGGGGAGCTGTTTTTT
>.|TRBJ2-2|TRBV3-1/TRBV3-2|.
CASSWGDTGELFF
TGTGCCAGCAGCTGGGGGGACACCGGGGAGCTGTTTTTT
>.|TRBJ1-6|TRBV5-5|.
CASSLDGRAYSPLHF
TGTGCCAGCAGCTTGGACGGCAGGGCCTATTCACCCCTCCACTTT
>.|TRBJ2-5|TRBV3-1/TRBV3-2|TRBD1
CASSQGGRGPETQYF
TGTGCCAGCAGCCAAGGAGGCAGGGGGCCAGAGACCCAGTACTTC
>.|TRBJ1-6|TRBV28|TRBD1
CASSFRRTGGNSPLHF
TGTGCCAGCAGTTTTCGTCGGACAGGGGGTAATTCACCCCTCCACTTT
>.|TRBJ2-5|TRBV9|TRBD2
CASSVKSGGAYRETQYF
TGTGCCAGCAGCGTAAAAAGCGGGGGGGCTTATAGAGAGACCCAGTACTTC
>.|TRBJ1-6|TRBV7-9|.
CASSARPLSLSSYNSPLHF
TGTGCCAGCAGCGCCAGGCCCCTCAGCCTGAGCTCCTATAATTCACCCCTCCACTTT
>.|TRBJ2-1|TRBV6-5|TRBD1
CASSRSGQGYNEQFF
TGTGCCAGCAGCCGTTCGGGACAGGGATACAATGAGCAGTTCTTC
>.|TRBJ1-1|TRBV12-3/TRBV12-4|.
CASAGITEAFF
TGTGCCAGCGCCGGTATCACTGAAGCTTTCTTT
>.|TRBJ1-6|TRBV7-2|.
CASSGDRKMPVSPLHF
TGTGCCAGCAGCGGCGACAGAAAAATGCCGGTTTCACCCCTCCACTTT
>.|TRBJ1-2|TRBV19|.
CASNDKTRYGYTF
TGTGCCAGCAACGACAAGACAAGATATGGCTACACCTTC
>.|TRBJ1-3|TRBV7-6|.
CASSSQGTHSGNTIYF
TGTGCCAGCAGCTCTCAGGGGACGCACTCTGGAAACACCATATATTTT
>.|TRBJ2-7|TRBV6-2/TRBV6-3|.
CASSPQGVTNEQYF
TGTGCCAGCAGTCCACAGGGAGTGACCAACGAGCAGTACTTC
>.|TRBJ1-2|TRBV3-1/TRBV3-2|TRBD1
CASRQGALYGYTF
TGTGCCAGCAGGCAGGGGGCGCTCTATGGCTACACCTTC
>.|TRBJ2-1|TRBV6-2/TRBV6-3|.
CASSSVYNEQFF
TGTGCCAGCAGTTCCGTATATAATGAGCAGTTCTTC
>.|TRBJ1-1|TRBV27|.
CAGSLSALGRTEAFF
TGTGCCGGCAGTTTATCGGCCTTGGGGAGGACTGAAGCTTTCTTT
>.|TRBJ1-2|TRBV19|TRBD1
CASSFGQGVFYYGYTF
TGTGCCAGTAGTTTTGGACAGGGGGTGTTCTACTATGGCTACACCTTC
>.|TRBJ2-1|TRBV5-1|.
CASTRPTGTSADEQFF
TGCGCCAGCACCCGACCTACAGGAACGTCCGCTGATGAGCAGTTCTTC
>.|TRBJ1-2|TRBV27|.
CASSSLASDYGYTF
TGTGCCAGCAGCTCGCTTGCGTCCGACTATGGCTACACCTTC
>.|TRBJ1-6|TRBV23-1|TRBD1
CASSQEWTGGPLHF
TGCGCCAGCAGTCAAGAATGGACAGGGGGACCCCTCCACTTT
>.|TRBJ1-1|TRBV6-5|TRBD1
CASKTGGNTEAFF
TGTGCCAGCAAGACAGGGGGTAACACTGAAGCTTTCTTT
>.|TRBJ2-7|TRBV14|TRBD2
CASSQASGGFYEQYF
TGTGCCAGCAGCCAGGCTAGCGGGGGGTTCTACGAGCAGTACTTC
>few|TRBJ2-3|TRBV15|.
CATSRGSARRDTQYF
TGTGCCACCAGCAGAGGTTCGGCGCGGAGAGATACGCAGTATTTT